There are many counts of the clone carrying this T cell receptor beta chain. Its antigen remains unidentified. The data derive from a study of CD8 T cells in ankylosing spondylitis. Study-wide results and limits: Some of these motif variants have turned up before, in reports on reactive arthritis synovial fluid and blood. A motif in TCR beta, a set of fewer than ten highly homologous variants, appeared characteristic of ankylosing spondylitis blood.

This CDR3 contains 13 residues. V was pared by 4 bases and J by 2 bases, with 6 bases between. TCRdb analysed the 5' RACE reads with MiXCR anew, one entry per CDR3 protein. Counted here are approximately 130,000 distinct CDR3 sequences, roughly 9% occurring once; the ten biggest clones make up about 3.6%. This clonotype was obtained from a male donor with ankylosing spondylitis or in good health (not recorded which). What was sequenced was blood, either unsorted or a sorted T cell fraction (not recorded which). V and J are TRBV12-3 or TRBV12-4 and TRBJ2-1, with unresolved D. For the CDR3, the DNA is TGTGCCAGCAGTTACGGACCCTACAATGAGCAGTTCTTC. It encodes CASSYGPYNEQFF.